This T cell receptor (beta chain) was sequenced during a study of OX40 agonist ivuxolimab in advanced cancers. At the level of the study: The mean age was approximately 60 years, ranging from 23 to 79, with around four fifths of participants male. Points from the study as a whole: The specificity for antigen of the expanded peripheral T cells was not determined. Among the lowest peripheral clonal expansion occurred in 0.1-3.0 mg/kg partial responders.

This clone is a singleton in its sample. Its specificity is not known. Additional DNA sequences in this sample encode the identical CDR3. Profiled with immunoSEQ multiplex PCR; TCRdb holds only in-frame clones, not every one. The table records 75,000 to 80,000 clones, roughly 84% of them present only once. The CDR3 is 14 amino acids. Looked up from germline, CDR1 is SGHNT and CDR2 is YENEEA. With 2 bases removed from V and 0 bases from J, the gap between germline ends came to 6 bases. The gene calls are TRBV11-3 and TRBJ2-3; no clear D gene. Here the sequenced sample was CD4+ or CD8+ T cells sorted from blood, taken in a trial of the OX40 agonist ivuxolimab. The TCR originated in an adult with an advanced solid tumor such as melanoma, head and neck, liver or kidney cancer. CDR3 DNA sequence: TGTGCCAGCAGCTTAACGGGTAGCACAGATACGCAGTATTTT. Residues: CASSLTGSTDTQYF.